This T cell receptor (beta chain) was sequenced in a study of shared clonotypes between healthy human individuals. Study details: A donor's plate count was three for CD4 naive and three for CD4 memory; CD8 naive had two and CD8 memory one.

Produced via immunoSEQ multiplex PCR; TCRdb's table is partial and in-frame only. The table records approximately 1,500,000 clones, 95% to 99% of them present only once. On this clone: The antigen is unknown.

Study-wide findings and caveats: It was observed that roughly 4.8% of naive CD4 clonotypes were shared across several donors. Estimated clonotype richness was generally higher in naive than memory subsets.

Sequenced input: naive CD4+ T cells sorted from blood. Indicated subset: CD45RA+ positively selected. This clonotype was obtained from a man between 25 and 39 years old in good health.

The CDR3 DNA follows: TGTGCCAGCAGCTCCGCCAGGGACAGGGCCGCAGATACGCAGTATTTT. It is translated as CASSSARDRAADTQYF. This chain joins TRBV9 and TRBJ2-3; 9 bases fit TRBD1. The V and J ends lost 4 bases and 4 bases, in that order; junction bases with no gene match: 10. CDR3 length: 16 residues. CDR1 is SGDLS and CDR2 is YYNGEE in the germline V gene.